These 13 T cell receptor beta chains were sequenced from one sample in a study of blood T cell repertoires in COVID-19. Profiled with immunoSEQ multiplex PCR; TCRdb holds only in-frame clones, not every one. The sample carries about 100,000 clones, almost 80% recorded once. The sample taken for sequencing was peripheral blood. The receptors here all came from a human donor in a cohort sampled during active COVID-19.

The V call is TRBV11-2, the J call TRBJ2-5; TRBD1 might be the D (6 bases). CDR1 is SGHAT and CDR2 is FQNNGV in the germline V gene. The CDR3 loop spans 17 amino acids. V lost 1 base, J lost 2 bases, and 17 bases lay in between. The CDR3 sequence is CASSLASSRQAQETQYF. CDR3 DNA: TGTGCCAGCAGCTTAGCCTCGTCGAGACAGGCTCAAGAGACCCAGTACTTC. Supplemented by reference TRBV11-2 and TRBJ2-5, the full variable domain reads EAGVAQSPRYKIIEKRQSVAFWCNPISGHATLYWYQQILGQGPKLLIQFQNNGVVDDSQLPKDRFSAERLKGVDSTLKIQPAKLEDSAVYLCASSLASSRQAQETQYFGPGTRLLVL.

V gene TRBV27 combines with J gene TRBJ1-5; 7 positions agree with TRBD1. Germline CDR1 is MNHEY and CDR2 is SMNVEV (reference sequence). V shed 5 bases and J 3 bases; nucleotides not matched to a gene: 7. This CDR3 spans 15 amino acids. The CDR3 loop is CASSPRGTANQPQHF. The DNA of the CDR3 is TGTGCCAGCAGTCCACGGGGGACAGCCAATCAGCCCCAGCATTTT.

This chain links TRBV19 with TRBJ2-5; 8 bases align to TRBD1. Germline V lookup: CDR1 LNHDA, CDR2 SQIVND (reference sequence). The CDR3 loop spans 15 amino acids. V lost 8 bases and J lost 2; bases outside the gene matches: 10. The DNA for the CDR3 is TGTGCCAGTCGCCGGGGACAGGCATATCAAGAGACCCAGTACTTC. Amino acids: CASRRGQAYQETQYF. The whole variable domain, remainder taken from reference TRBV19 and TRBJ2-5, is DGGITQSPKYLFRKEGQNVTLSCEQNLNHDAMYWYRQDPGQGLRLIYYSQIVNDFQKGDIAEGYSVSREKKESFPLTVTSAQKNPTAFYLCASRRGQAYQETQYFGPGTRLLVL.

This chain connects TRBV3-1 (or the pseudogene TRBV3-2) to TRBJ2-2; the match to TRBD2 covers 8 bases. The CDR3 is 16 residues long. V shed 2 bases and J 4 bases; nucleotides not matched to a gene: 6. Germline V CDR1 and CDR2: LGHDT, YNNKEL (reference sequence). The CDR3, as DNA: TGTGCCAGCAGCCAACTAGCGGGTACTAGCACCGGGGAGCTGTTTTTT. Encoded protein: CASSQLAGTSTGELFF.

This chain connects TRBV28 to TRBJ2-7, with D maybe TRBD1 (5 bases). The germline gives CDR1 MDHEN, CDR2 SYDVKM. The V and J ends lost 7 bases and 2 bases respectively, with 15 bases between them. This CDR3 comprises 14 residues. The DNA for the CDR3 is TGTGCCAGCACCACCGGACACACAGCCTACGAGCAGTACTTC. It yields the protein CASTTGHTAYEQYF.

The chain uses TRBV28 and TRBJ2-1; D possibly corresponds to TRBD1 (6 bases). The germline V gene encodes CDR1 MDHEN and CDR2 SYDVKM. Trimming pared 6 bases from V and 5 bases from J, leaving 20 bases between. The CDR3 is 16 residues long. The CDR3 loop is CASRDSQGRRDNEQFF. The DNA of the CDR3 is TGTGCCAGCAGAGACTCGCAGGGGAGACGGGACAATGAGCAGTTCTTC.

This clone was detected only a few times. The CDR3 coding sequence is TGTGCCAGCAGCTTGGGGAGCGGGAGGGCCGTAGATACGCAGTATTTT. It codes for CASSLGSGRAVDTQYF. The chain combines TRBV5-8 with TRBJ2-3, with 10 bases lining up with TRBD2. The CDR3 has 16 residues. The J segment lost 5 bases and the V segment lost 0 bases, leaving 6 bases of the junction unmatched. Germline V gene sequence: CDR1 SGHTS, CDR2 YDEGEE.

The V gene is TRBV7-3, the J gene TRBJ2-1; possibly TRBD2 for D (5 bases). The CDR3 consists of 15 residues. V was cut by 2 bases and J by 0 bases, with 8 bases left in between. Germline V CDR1 and CDR2: SGHTA, FQGTGA. The CDR3 region has the DNA TGTGCCAGCAGCTTAGAAACTAGCTCCTACAATGAGCAGTTCTTC. Its protein product is CASSLETSSYNEQFF.

This chain joins TRBV2 and TRBJ2-5, with TRBD2 as a possible D gene (6 bases). The germline V and J ends were trimmed by 5 bases and 5 bases, with 18 bases remaining between them. CDR3 length: 15 amino acids. Germline CDR1 SNHLY, CDR2 FYNNEI. This CDR3 is CASSLGGVVRETQYF. The CDR3 DNA sequence: TGTGCCAGCAGTTTGGGAGGAGTAGTGCGGGAGACCCAGTACTTC.

The J gene is TRBJ2-1, the V gene TRBV11-2; 12 bases are shared with TRBD2. The CDR3 runs to 16 residues. CDR1 is SGHAT, CDR2 FQNNGV, per germline. Trimming at V came to 5 bases and at J to 9 bases, leaving 11 bases not matched to a gene. The CDR3 region has the DNA TGTGCCAGCAGCCCCGGACTAGCGGGGCTTGGGGGTGAGCAGTTCTTC. Amino acids: CASSPGLAGLGGEQFF.

J is TRBJ1-2 and V is TRBV28; 8 bases match TRBD1. The CDR3 totals 14 residues. Germline CDR1 is MDHEN and CDR2 is SYDVKM. V was pared by 3 bases and J by 4 bases, with 4 bases of the junction left unmatched. As DNA, the CDR3 is TGTGCCAGCAGTTTTAGCACAGGGGGCTATGGCTACACCTTC. Its protein is CASSFSTGGYGYTF.

The CDR3 nucleotides read TGTGCCATCAGTGAGACAGGGAGGGACTATGGCTACACCTTC. Translated, it gives CAISETGRDYGYTF. The V and J genes are TRBV10-3 and TRBJ1-2; D possibly corresponds to TRBD1 (6 bases). With 2 bases removed from V and 3 bases from J, the gap between germline ends came to 10 bases. The CDR3 spans 14 residues. Looked up from germline, CDR1 is ENHRY and CDR2 is SYGVKD.

The V gene is TRBV19, the J gene TRBJ1-2; 9 nucleotides line up with TRBD1. The V and J ends lost 7 bases and 8 bases, in that order; junction bases with no gene match: 17. Germline assignment: CDR1 LNHDA and CDR2 SQIVND (reference sequence). The CDR3 contains 16 residues. The CDR3 spells CASTGGPGTGLFGYTF. CDR3 DNA sequence: TGTGCCAGTACGGGGGGCCCCGGGACAGGGCTTTTCGGCTACACCTTC. The full variable domain, completed using reference TRBV19 and TRBJ1-2, is DGGITQSPKYLFRKEGQNVTLSCEQNLNHDAMYWYRQDPGQGLRLIYYSQIVNDFQKGDIAEGYSVSREKKESFPLTVTSAQKNPTAFYLCASTGGPGTGLFGYTFGSGTRLTVV.